A selection of T cell receptor beta chains follows, all from one sample in a study of OX40 agonist ivuxolimab in advanced cancers. Sequencing used immunoSEQ multiplex PCR; TCRdb keeps in-frame clones, though not all of them. Among tens of thousands of clones, over 75% were seen once, and the ten largest hold over 11%. Sample: CD4+ or CD8+ T cells sorted from blood, taken in a trial of the OX40 agonist ivuxolimab. The origin of the receptors is an adult with an advanced solid tumor such as melanoma, head and neck, liver or kidney cancer. Each CDR3 is given with its conserved first and last residue. The D gene is left open where the match is weak. Some rows mark clone size as missing; the rest say once, few, many or name a class of expanded clone.

j_call v_call clone_size d_call cdr3_nt cdr3_aa
TRBJ2-7 TRBV19 NA TRBD2 TGTGCCAGTAGTATACTCCCCCCCTCTAGCGGGAGCTACGAGCAGTACTTC CASSILPPSSGSYEQYF
TRBJ1-1 TRBV7-9 NA NA TGTGCCAGCAGCCTGCCAAGGGGGACCCGCAGGAGTGAAGCTTTCTTT CASSLPRGTRRSEAFF
TRBJ2-3 TRBV19 NA NA TGTGCCAGTAGTACGGCCGGGAGAGGGTCCGATACGCAGTATTTT CASSTAGRGSDTQYF
TRBJ2-2 TRBV28 NA NA TGTGCCAGCAGTTTGGGGCAGGGGAGCACCGGGGAGCTGTTTTTT CASSLGQGSTGELFF
TRBJ1-1 TRBV4-1 NA NA TGCGCCAGCAGCCAAACCTCAGGGGAGAACACTGAAGCTTTCTTT CASSQTSGENTEAFF
TRBJ2-1 TRBV9 NA NA TGTGCCAGCAGCGTAGGATTCTTGTACAATGAGCAGTTCTTC CASSVGFLYNEQFF
TRBJ1-1 TRBV27 once NA TGTGCCAGCAGTTTATCCCGGAACACTGAAGCTTTCTTT CASSLSRNTEAFF
TRBJ1-1 TRBV27 NA NA TGTGCCAGCAGCCGCCCCGGCAGAACTGAAGCTTTCTTT CASSRPGRTEAFF
TRBJ2-7 TRBV10-1 NA NA TGCGCCAGCAGTGAGTTCTTCGGCGAGCAGTACTTC CASSEFFGEQYF
TRBJ1-2 TRBV5-1 NA NA TGCGCCAGCAGCTCCGATTTATCCTATGGCTACACCTTC CASSSDLSYGYTF
TRBJ2-1 TRBV14 NA TRBD1 TGTGCCAGCAGGGACAGGGGGCCATCAAATGAGCAGTTCTTC CASRDRGPSNEQFF
TRBJ1-1 TRBV11-2 NA NA TGTGCCAGCAGCAACCAAGATCAAGCTTTCTTT CASSNQDQAFF
TRBJ2-5 TRBV27 NA NA TGTGCCAGCAGCACAGGGAGTCACGAGACCCAGTACTTC CASSTGSHETQYF
TRBJ1-2 TRBV7-3 NA TRBD1 TGTGCCAGCAGCCCGACCGGACAGGGTCCTAACTATGGCTACACCTTC CASSPTGQGPNYGYTF
TRBJ1-1 TRBV11-2 many NA TGTGCCAGCAGCCACGGTGGCGCTTTCTTT CASSHGGAFF
TRBJ2-5 TRBV5-5 once TRBD2 TGTGCCAGCAGCTCAAGACTAGCGGGTGAGACCCAGTACTTC CASSSRLAGETQYF
TRBJ2-3 TRBV2 NA NA TGTGCCAGCAGTGAAGCGCGGTTGACCACAGATACGCAGTATTTT CASSEARLTTDTQYF
TRBJ2-4 TRBV28 NA NA TGTGCCAGCAGGGATTTCGGGAGCGCGGTCAAAAACATTCAGTACTTC CASRDFGSAVKNIQYF
TRBJ1-1 TRBV7-9 once NA TGTGCCAGCAGCCCTGGGCTAAACACTGAAGCTTTCTTT CASSPGLNTEAFF
TRBJ2-5 TRBV7-8 NA NA TGTGCCAGCAGCTTAGCGGGAGTAAAAGAGACCCAGTACTTC CASSLAGVKETQYF
TRBJ2-7 TRBV27 NA TRBD1 TGTGCCAGCACTCCCAGGGGGCGTTACGAGCAGTACTTC CASTPRGRYEQYF
TRBJ1-4 TRBV27 NA NA TGTGCCAGCAGTTTAGGACGAGCAACTAATGAAAAACTGTTTTTT CASSLGRATNEKLFF